The 18 T cell receptor beta chains reported below all come from one sample, sequenced in a study of T cells expressing NK-cell markers. TCRdb reanalyzed the 5' RACE reads, giving one entry per CDR3 protein sequence and no DNA. Here the sample table reports roughly 390,000 distinct CDR3 sequences. The sequenced material came from blood T cells: a sorted CD56 or NKG2C T cell subset, CD4+ or CD8+ T cells, or bulk PBMC T cells (not recorded which). Receptors originate from a man aged 18-75 years in good health.

This chain links TRBV7-9 with TRBJ1-1. In germline, CDR1 is SEHNR, CDR2 FQNEAQ (reference sequence). This CDR3 comprises 17 residues. CDR3 in amino acids: CASSFNPGLIMNTEAFF.

The chain uses TRBV24-1 and TRBJ1-5; TCRdb's assignment of TRBD1 cannot be checked, as there is no DNA. The CDR3 length is 17 residues. Germline V gene lookup returns CDR1 KGHDR and CDR2 SFDVKD. CDR3 residues: CATSGGDRGIYNQPQHF.

The chain is built from TRBV7-2 and TRBJ2-5; TCRdb indicates TRBD1, and absent DNA this call remains unverified. The germline gives CDR1 SGHTA, CDR2 FQGNSA. CDR3 length: 16 amino acids. This chain's CDR3 is CASSSGVGATEETQYF.

The V and J genes are TRBV2 and TRBJ2-7; the TCRdb D gene call, TRBD2, has no DNA to confirm it. This CDR3 region has 11 residues. Germline CDR1 SNHLY, CDR2 FYNNEI. CDR3 region: CASNTVGEQYF.

The chain is built from TRBV18 and TRBJ1-1. This CDR3 comprises 13 residues. CDR1 KGHSH and CDR2 LQKENI come from the germline V gene. The CDR3: CASSPDRYTEAFF. The complete variable domain, with remaining parts taken from reference TRBV18 and TRBJ1-1, reads NAGVMQNPRHLVRRRGQEARLRCSPMKGHSHVYWYRQLPEEGLKFMVYLQKENIIDESGMPKERFSAEFPKEGPSILRIQQVVRGDSAAYFCASSPDRYTEAFFGQGTRLTVV.

V is TRBV18 and J is TRBJ2-1; the D gene TCRdb calls, TRBD1, cannot be checked with no DNA. Germline values: CDR1 KGHSH, CDR2 LQKENI. The CDR3 runs 15 residues. This CDR3 is CASSPMSGAFNEQFF.

The chain joins TRBV15 to TRBJ2-1; the D call of TRBD1 rests on TCRdb alone, since no DNA is present to check it. The CDR3 loop spans 13 amino acids. Germline loops: CDR1 LNHNV, CDR2 YYDKDF (reference sequence). The CDR3: CATSRWGANEQFF.

V gene TRBV7-8 combines with J gene TRBJ2-7; TCRdb designates TRBD1, a call that cannot be tested without DNA. The CDR3 is 14 amino acids. The germline CDR1 and CDR2 sequences are SGHVS and FQNEAQ. Here the CDR3 reads CASSLTDRVGEQYF.

This chain links TRBV20-1 with TRBJ1-2; TCRdb picks TRBD1, but there is no DNA to check that call. CDR1 and CDR2 (germline): DFQATT, SNEGSKA (reference sequence). CDR3 size: 13 residues. The CDR3 sequence is CSAPTGGGNGYTF.

The chain is built from TRBV3-1 and TRBJ2-3; lacking DNA, the TRBD1 call made by TCRdb goes unchecked. Germline assignment: CDR1 LGHDT and CDR2 YNNKEL (reference sequence). The CDR3 length is 16 residues. The CDR3 loop reads CASSQRLGGWADTQYF.

V gene TRBV7-8 combines with J gene TRBJ1-5; TCRdb reports TRBD1, a call that lacks DNA to check it against. This CDR3 contains 16 residues. Germline V gene lookup returns CDR1 SGHVS and CDR2 FQNEAQ. CDR3 loop: CASSFDPQGLTQPQHF. The variable domain in full, with the rest retrieved from reference TRBV7-8 and TRBJ1-5, is GAGVSQSPRYKVAKRGQDVALRCDPISGHVSLFWYQQALGQGPEFLTYFQNEAQLDKSGLPSDRFFAERPEGSVSTLKIQRTQQEDSAVYLCASSFDPQGLTQPQHFGDGTRLSIL.

This chain uses TRBV5-1 with TRBJ2-3; the D call from TCRdb, TRBD2, cannot be confirmed without DNA. The CDR3 has 15 residues. Germline values: CDR1 SGHRS, CDR2 YFSETQ. The chain's CDR3 is CASSLYGGGTDTQYF.

J is TRBJ2-5 and V is TRBV20-1; TCRdb returns TRBD1, unconfirmable since there is no DNA. The CDR3 is made up of 15 amino acids. Germline V lookup: CDR1 DFQATT, CDR2 SNEGSKA (reference sequence). The CDR3 spells CSARVGGASKETQYF.

V is TRBV7-9 and J is TRBJ1-2; checking the TCRdb D call of TRBD1 is not possible without DNA. This CDR3 region has 15 residues. Germline values: CDR1 SEHNR, CDR2 FQNEAQ (reference sequence). CDR3: CASSTTTGIYGGYTF.

This sequence joins TRBV27 and TRBJ1-6; TCRdb indicates TRBD1, and absent DNA this call remains unverified. The CDR3 has 15 residues. Germline loops: CDR1 MNHEY, CDR2 SMNVEV (reference sequence). CDR3 loop: CASSLQGMVHSPLHF.

The CDR3 sequence: CASSMKGTKTQYF. V gene TRBV19 combines with J gene TRBJ2-5; TCRdb calls TRBD1, which cannot be checked without DNA. This CDR3 comprises 13 residues. Germline V CDR1 and CDR2: LNHDA, SQIVND (reference sequence).

The gene calls are TRBV20-1 and TRBJ1-5; TCRdb picks TRBD1, but there is no DNA to check that call. The CDR3 totals 16 residues. Per germline, CDR1 DFQATT and CDR2 SNEGSKA (reference sequence). CDR3 amino acids: CSAPDRGTYSNQPQHF.

CDR3: CASRKVQGPRRDTEAFF. This rearrangement joins TRBV6-1 to TRBJ1-1. The CDR3 has 17 residues. Germline CDR1 is MNHNS and CDR2 is SASEGT.